A selection of T cell receptor beta chains follows, all from one sample in a study of chemoradiotherapy in HPV16-positive cancers. The data were produced by immunoSEQ multiplex PCR, yet TCRdb's version contains in-frame clones alone and is incomplete. The profile shows about 68,000 clones, 88% of them singletons. This sample comprised blood, obtained from a patient who underwent chemoradiotherapy. All receptors come from a human donor with HPV-associated anogenital cancer. Both conserved end residues are part of each CDR3. Clone size is shown for a subset of rows, as once, few, many or a class of expanded clone.

abundance,v_gene,j_gene,CDR3aa
NA,TRBV20-1,TRBJ1-5,CSASSNQPQHF
few,TRBV25-1,TRBJ1-1,CASSEGARNTEAFF
NA,TRBV10-3,TRBJ1-4,CAAGRTNEKLFF
NA,TRBV28,TRBJ1-5,CASSSPGQGRNQPQHF
NA,TRBV6-4,TRBJ2-3,CASSEGGGSTDTQYF
NA,TRBV5-6,TRBJ1-5,CASSFSRNQPQHF
NA,TRBV5-1,TRBJ2-7,CASSLGYEQYF
NA,TRBV28,TRBJ1-4,CASSFYGTGEKLFF
NA,TRBV6-1,TRBJ2-5,CASSPVVVYQETQYF
NA,TRBV5-4,TRBJ2-7,CASSLFGGRADEQYF
NA,TRBV29-1,TRBJ2-3,CSVQRKGRTDTQYF